These 20 T cell receptor beta chains were all obtained from the same sample, sequenced in a study of shared clonotypes between healthy human individuals. Libraries were prepared by immunoSEQ multiplex PCR; TCRdb keeps only in-frame clonotypes and omits some of them. The profile shows around 980,000 clones, about four fifths of them singletons. Sequencing input: memory CD4+ T cells from PBMCs. Subset described: CD45RA-negative fraction. The receptors were gathered from a man aged 18 to 29 in good health. Some clones in this sample may be carry-over from other donors' samples.

There are a few counts of this clone. V is TRBV2 and J is TRBJ1-1; D gene unclear. This CDR3 comprises 14 residues. Germline lookup yields CDR1 SNHLY and CDR2 FYNNEI. The V end was cut by 7 bases, the J end by 1 base, with 13 bases between. The CDR3 protein is CASIIGGRNTEAFF. The CDR3, as DNA: TGTGCCAGCATAATTGGAGGGCGGAACACTGAAGCTTTCTTT.

CDR3 loop: CASTGQGLQPQHF. Written as DNA, the CDR3 is TGTGCCAGCACCGGACAGGGCCTCCAGCCCCAGCATTTT. V and J are TRBV2 and TRBJ1-5, with TRBD1 matching over 8 bases. J gave up 7 bases and V 7 bases, and 6 bases lay outside the gene matches. The CDR3 has 13 residues. Germline-derived CDR1 and CDR2 are SNHLY and FYNNEI.

The V and J genes are TRBV7-2 and TRBJ2-7; 9 bases are shared with TRBD1. Losses at the gene ends were 5 bases for V and 6 bases for J; bases not matched to a gene: 14. The CDR3 runs to 16 residues. The germline V gene encodes CDR1 SGHTA and CDR2 FQGNSA. This chain's CDR3 is CASSLRPQGAAGEQYF. In DNA form, the CDR3 reads TGTGCCAGCAGCCTGAGACCACAGGGGGCGGCGGGCGAGCAGTACTTC.

The V call is TRBV28, the J call TRBJ2-5; TRBD1 aligns across 9 bases. V trimming: 5 bases; J trimming: 3 bases; junction bases outside the gene matches: 7. Germline values: CDR1 MDHEN, CDR2 SYDVKM. CDR3 size: 15 residues. The CDR3 DNA reads TGTGCCAGCAGTGCGCCGGGACAGGGTAAAGAGACCCAGTACTTC. It yields the protein CASSAPGQGKETQYF.

J is TRBJ2-7 and V is TRBV27; possibly TRBD2 for D (6 bases). Germline CDR1 is MNHEY and CDR2 is SMNVEV (reference sequence). With 8 bases removed from V and 2 bases from J, the gap between germline ends came to 16 bases. CDR3 length: 14 residues. The CDR3 DNA sequence: TGTGCCAGCCGGGAGAGAGGGTTCACCTACGAGCAGTACTTC. This translates into CASRERGFTYEQYF.

The chain recombines TRBV7-2 with TRBJ1-1; 7 positions match TRBD1. CDR1 and CDR2 (germline): SGHTA, FQGNSA. After removal of 5 bases from V and 0 bases from J, the junction contained 12 bases not matched to a gene. The CDR3 is 17 residues long. CDR3 in amino acids: CASSHPGQEALNTEAFF. CDR3 DNA sequence: TGTGCCAGCAGCCACCCCGGACAGGAGGCTTTGAACACTGAAGCTTTCTTT. The variable domain in full, with the rest retrieved from reference TRBV7-2 and TRBJ1-1, is GAGVSQSPSNKVTEKGKDVELRCDPISGHTALYWYRQSLGQGLEFLIYFQGNSAPDKSGLPSDRFSAERTGGSVSTLTIQRTQQEDSAVYLCASSHPGQEALNTEAFFGQGTRLTVV.

The chain employs TRBV25-1 and TRBJ1-2; D unresolved. The CDR3 has 14 residues. V dropped 1 base and J dropped 4 bases, with 10 bases sitting between them. Germline assignment: CDR1 MGHDK and CDR2 SYGVNS. CDR3 loop: CASSESGPSYGYTF. Written as DNA, the CDR3 is TGTGCCAGCAGTGAATCCGGACCTTCCTATGGCTACACCTTC.

This clone came up once. The rearrangement links TRBV28 to TRBJ2-2, with 8 positions matching TRBD1. This CDR3 region has 13 residues. V lost 10 bases and J lost 4; bases outside the gene matches: 5. Germline-derived CDR1 and CDR2 are MDHEN and SYDVKM. As DNA, the CDR3 is TGTGCCACAGGTGACAGGGGCACCGGGGAGCTGTTTTTT. It is translated as CATGDRGTGELFF. Full variable domain (remainder filled in from reference TRBV28 and TRBJ2-2): DVKVTQSSRYLVKRTGEKVFLECVQDMDHENMFWYRQDPGLGLRLIYFSYDVKMKEKGDIPEGYSVSREKKERFSLILESASTNQTSMYLCATGDRGTGELFFGEGSRLTVL.

The V and J genes are TRBV7-9 and TRBJ2-3, with TRBD2 identical over 7 bases. The CDR3 runs 17 residues. V gave up 1 base and J gave up 2 bases; unmatched junction bases: 9. Looked up from germline, CDR1 is SEHNR and CDR2 is FQNEAQ (reference sequence). The CDR3 loop reads CASSLGRREPYTDTQYF. CDR3 in DNA: TGTGCCAGCAGCTTAGGTCGGCGGGAGCCTTACACAGATACGCAGTATTTT.

With regard to this clone: A much more abundant neighbour one base away suggests this may be a read error. Within the sample, other DNA sequences also encode this same CDR3. The V and J genes are TRBV7-9 and TRBJ1-4; 8 bases fit TRBD1. The CDR3 covers 15 residues. CDR1 SEHNR and CDR2 FQNEAQ come from the germline V gene (reference sequence). J lost 8 bases, V lost 5 bases, and 10 bases had no gene match. The CDR3 sequence is CASSGRDRKNEKLFF. The CDR3 DNA sequence: TGTGCCAGCAGCGGACGGGACAGGAAGAACGAAAAACTGTTTTTT.

The J gene is TRBJ1-4, the V gene TRBV10-1; D gene unclear. The CDR3 consists of 14 residues. Trimming took off 2 bases at V and 5 bases at J, with 9 bases between the two ends. CDR1 WNHNN and CDR2 SYGVQD come from the germline V gene (reference sequence). CDR3 sequence reads: CASSEGGGNEKLFF. CDR3 in DNA: TGCGCCAGCAGTGAGGGCGGAGGAAATGAAAAACTGTTTTTT.

V gene TRBV7-3 combines with J gene TRBJ1-2, with 7 positions matching TRBD1. The V gene end was trimmed by 5 bases and the J gene end by 0 bases; junction bases not matched to a gene: 12. The CDR3 totals 17 residues. Germline lookup yields CDR1 SGHTA and CDR2 FQGTGA. This chain's CDR3 is CASSLGGGTEANYGYTF. In nucleotides, the CDR3 is TGTGCCAGCAGCCTCGGAGGAGGGACAGAAGCTAACTATGGCTACACCTTC.

V and J are TRBV5-1 and TRBJ2-6; D gene uncertain. This CDR3 comprises 13 residues. Trimming left V 4 bases short and J 4 bases short, with 6 bases between. Germline CDR1 is SGHRS and CDR2 is YFSETQ. The chain's CDR3 is CASSARGANVLTF. CDR3 nucleotide sequence: TGCGCCAGCAGCGCACGAGGGGCCAACGTCCTGACTTTC.

The V call is TRBV28, the J call TRBJ2-3; 9 bases align to TRBD2. The CDR3 consists of 15 residues. V lost 2 bases, J lost 4 bases, and 4 bases stayed unmatched. Germline CDR1 MDHEN, CDR2 SYDVKM. The CDR3 here is CASSLASGTSDTQYF. CDR3 nucleotide sequence: TGTGCCAGCAGTTTAGCTAGCGGGACCTCAGATACGCAGTATTTT.

The J gene is TRBJ2-2, the V gene TRBV28, with D perhaps TRBD2 (5 bases). The CDR3 loop spans 15 amino acids. The V gene's germline CDR1 is MDHEN and CDR2 SYDVKM. With 3 bases removed from V and 6 bases from J, the gap between germline ends came to 14 bases. The CDR3 sequence is CASSFGGEAAGELFF. Written as DNA, the CDR3 is TGTGCCAGCAGTTTTGGAGGAGAGGCAGCCGGGGAGCTGTTTTTT. Full variable domain (missing parts from reference TRBV28 and TRBJ2-2): DVKVTQSSRYLVKRTGEKVFLECVQDMDHENMFWYRQDPGLGLRLIYFSYDVKMKEKGDIPEGYSVSREKKERFSLILESASTNQTSMYLCASSFGGEAAGELFFGEGSRLTVL.

This clone was observed once. The genes are TRBV6-1 and TRBJ1-5; D call uncertain. The CDR3 runs 14 residues. The V gene lost 6 bases and the J gene lost 0 bases, with 9 bases spanning the gap. Germline V gene lookup returns CDR1 MNHNS and CDR2 SASEGT. CDR3 DNA: TGTGCCAGCAGGTACGGTTATAGCAATCAGCCCCAGCATTTT. Translated: CASRYGYSNQPQHF.

The rearrangement uses TRBV28 and TRBJ1-5; D is uncertain. The V gene's germline CDR1 is MDHEN and CDR2 SYDVKM. The CDR3 spans 12 residues. Trimming took off 11 bases at V and 0 bases at J, with 8 bases between the two ends. The CDR3 nucleotides are TGTGCCGCGCAGTATAGCAATCAGCCCCAGCATTTT. It is translated as CAAQYSNQPQHF.

Comments on this clone: An end of the junction does not agree with germline; a read error may underlie this. The sample carries other DNA sequences with the same CDR3. The gene calls are TRBV25-1 and TRBJ1-1; D is possibly TRBD1 (5 bases). This CDR3 has 15 residues. Looked up from germline, CDR1 is MGHDK and CDR2 is SYGVNS. The CDR3, as DNA: TGTGCCAGTAGTGTACACGGTGGACAGAACACTGAAGCTTTCTTT. This sequence encodes CASSVHGGQNTEAFF.

The J gene is TRBJ2-7, the V gene TRBV6-1; D is unresolved. Germline V gene lookup returns CDR1 MNHNS and CDR2 SASEGT. V gave up 6 bases and J gave up 2 bases, with 2 bases separating them. The CDR3 has 10 amino acids. The CDR3 region is CASRAYEQYF. CDR3 DNA: TGTGCCAGCAGGGCCTACGAGCAGTACTTC.

The chain employs TRBV5-1 and TRBJ1-1, with D perhaps matching TRBD1 (5 bases). The CDR3 has 12 residues. Trimming shortened V by 0 bases and J by 10 bases, and 10 bases separated the two germline ends. CDR1 is SGHRS and CDR2 is YFSETQ in the germline V gene. In DNA, the CDR3 is TGCGCCAGCAGCTTGGGAGGGGAGGGAGCTTTCTTT. It specifies CASSLGGEGAFF.